This entry is about one T cell receptor beta chain. The target of this receptor is not known. The record has no base qualities; no much larger clone is one base away. The data originate from a study of CD8 T cells in Susac syndrome (dated by TCRdb to between 2018 and 2020). Looking at the study overall: Among the sequenced Susac syndrome patients, five or six had clinically active disease and roughly 8 were in clinical remission. Whether CD8+ T cell activation and differentiation in Susac syndrome was antigen driven was tested using repertoire sequencing. At the time of blood withdrawal, Susac syndrome patients were either therapy-naive, taking corticosteroids (with some also receiving IVIg), or on IVIg alone.

The CDR3 numbers 15 residues from cysteine through phenylalanine. This entry keeps only the CDR3 DNA: 45 bases, framed from base 1. Per the germline V gene (reference sequence), SGHNT is the CDR1 and YYREEE is the CDR2. Relative to germline, V is 0 bases shorter and J is 10 bases shorter, with 14 bases between their ends. Broader findings and caveats from the paper: The study acknowledged that relatively few individuals were included in the TCR sequencing and HLA analysis. In the CD4+ T cell repertoire of Susac syndrome patients, clonal expansion was not detected.

Peripheral blood CD8+ and CD4+ T cells from healthy donors, Susac syndrome patients and multiple sclerosis patients were profiled by high-throughput TCR beta sequencing. Susac syndrome patients met recently defined diagnostic criteria for definite or probable disease. CD8+ TEMRA cells were enriched by FACS, while bulk CD8+ and CD4+ T cells were purified by magnetic negative isolation. Blood was collected in EDTA tubes and processed within 24 hours, with PBMCs isolated through density gradient centrifugation. PBMCs intended for TCR sequencing were frozen in liquid nitrogen and were later thawed in a 37 degrees C water bath. A purity of at least 90% was achieved for sorted or isolated CD4+, CD8+ and CD8+ TEMRA cells. RNA was extracted with the RNeasy kit and about 0.5 to 1 ug was reverse transcribed using random hexamers. The immunoSEQ multiplex PCR assay, which covers 54 Vbeta and 13 Jbeta segments, was used to amplify TCR beta CDR3 regions. To correct PCR amplification bias, a synthetic template baseline was used for both primer optimization and computational correction. The original methods were these. Only productive sequences were kept, with reads annotated to V, D and J genes according to IMGT and analyzed in immunoSEQ Analyzer. To calculate clonality, Shannon entropy was normalized by log2 of the number of productive unique sequences and then subtracted from one. For each patient and control, public and private clones were evaluated among the 100 most prevalent clones. Clones were defined as Susac-specific when absent from the healthy and MS cohorts, from approximately 1,100 published viral clones and from other ImmuneACCESS disease sequences. The public reads were reprocessed in TCRdb via fastp at Q25 and MiXCR, keeping in-frame beta chains. Rows merge per CDR3 protein into single entries with the most common DNA and genes. The V and J calls were determined by TCRdb, not by the authors. This sample is represented by some 160,000 distinct CDR3 sequences; 90% to 95% of them were singletons. Over 0.095% of the sample goes to the ten largest clones.

Sequenced sample: CD4+ T cells from PBMCs. The V and J genes are TRBV5-4 and TRBJ1-6; matching of 6 bases hints at TRBD1 as the D gene. The receptor comes from a human donor with Susac syndrome. CDR3 sequence: CASSLAAGALSPLHF. The sequenced DNA: TGTGCCAGCAGCTTGGCGGCAGGGGCGTTATCACCCCTCCACTTT.